There are many counts of the clone carrying this T cell receptor (beta chain). What it binds is not known. Researchers took RNA transcripts and amplified the TCR beta CDR3 regions from them. The HTBI primer set was used in a first-round RT-PCR of the TCR CDR3. One entry per CDR3 protein, called by TCRdb with MiXCR from the multiplex PCR reads. The sample has around 540,000 distinct CDR3 sequences, roughly a sixth seen once. The CDR3 spans 22 residues. In germline, CDR1 is MNHEY, CDR2 SMNVEV (reference sequence). V lost 2 bases to trimming and J lost 5 bases, with 36 bases between them. The data were taken from a study of T cells in Graves' hyperthyroidism and ophthalmopathy. Study-wide findings and caveats: Most clonotypes expanded in the thyroid (above 0.001) were also present in blood. The model foresaw ophthalmopathy a median about 6.5 months prior to onset.

The receptor's source is a woman in her twenties or thirties with Graves' ophthalmopathy. The V gene is TRBV27, the J gene TRBJ1-1; the D gene is possibly TRBD1 (6 bases). Sequencing was done on a sample of blood. CDR3 in DNA: TGTGCCAGCAGTTTACTGGGCCAGGGGCACTTTCCCGGGCACTTGAGGGGAACTGAAGCTTTCTTT. This codes for CASSLLGQGHFPGHLRGTEAFF.